These 13 T cell receptor beta chains share one sample of origin, sequenced in a study of T cells in localized non-small cell lung cancer. TCRdb's copy holds only in-frame clones and misses some; the assay was immunoSEQ multiplex PCR. This table has over 45,000 clones, around nine tenths appearing once. The sequenced sample was PBMCs, obtained before any cancer treatment. These receptor sequences come from a female donor with stage II lung adenocarcinoma.

This sequence joins TRBV29-1 and TRBJ2-1; possible D gene TRBD1, 6 bases. CDR1 and CDR2 from the germline V gene are SQVTM and ANQGSEA. This CDR3 comprises 13 residues. Trimming stripped 4 bases from V and 7 bases from J, with 14 bases between. CDR3 coding DNA: TGCAGCGTTGCCGTGACAGGTAATAATGAGCAGTTCTTC. This codes for CSVAVTGNNEQFF.

This chain links TRBV7-8 with TRBJ1-2, with D tentatively TRBD1 (5 bases). V dropped 5 bases and J dropped 8 bases, with 15 bases sitting between them. The CDR3 length is 13 residues. Germline lookup yields CDR1 SGHVS and CDR2 FQNEAQ. CDR3 loop: CASSGIGQGGYTF. Here the CDR3 DNA reads TGTGCCAGCAGCGGCATCGGACAAGGCGGCTACACCTTC.

J is TRBJ2-7 and V is TRBV7-2; D is possibly TRBD2 (8 bases). V was cut by 6 bases and J by 4 bases, with 19 bases left in between. The CDR3 covers 15 residues. From germline, CDR1 is SGHTA and CDR2 FQGNSA. The CDR3 DNA sequence: TGTGCCAGCAGTCTCTCGGGAGGGGGCGTGTACGAGCAGTACTTC. Translation: CASSLSGGGVYEQYF.

This chain links TRBV5-5 with TRBJ2-1, with a possible D match to TRBD2 (5 bases). Trimming took off 5 bases at V and 7 bases at J, with 22 bases between the two ends. The CDR3 has 16 amino acids. The germline CDR1 and CDR2 sequences are SGHKS and YYEKEE (reference sequence). CDR3 in DNA: TGTGCCAGCAGTAAGATACTAGGCGGCCTAAGAAATGAGCAGTTCTTC. It codes for CASSKILGGLRNEQFF.

The chain links TRBV28 to TRBJ1-3, with D perhaps matching TRBD1 (5 bases). This CDR3 has 15 amino acids. The V end lost 3 bases, the J end lost 2 bases, and 11 bases lay between the germline ends. CDR1 and CDR2 from the germline V gene are MDHEN and SYDVKM. The CDR3, as DNA: TGTGCCAGCAGTTTCGACAGAACTCCTGGAAACACCATATATTTT. This translates into CASSFDRTPGNTIYF.

The V gene is TRBV27, the J gene TRBJ1-2; the D gene is possibly TRBD1 (5 bases). In germline, CDR1 is MNHEY, CDR2 SMNVEV (reference sequence). The CDR3 consists of 15 residues. The V and J ends lost 7 bases and 2 bases respectively, with 17 bases between them. CDR3 nucleotides: TGTGCCAGCACCCTGACAGTCGCCGGGAACTATGGCTACACCTTC. This gives the protein CASTLTVAGNYGYTF.

The rearrangement links TRBV9 to TRBJ1-1; D is ambiguous. Looked up from germline, CDR1 is SGDLS and CDR2 is YYNGEE. V was shortened by 2 bases and J by 1 base, with 6 bases between the two germline ends. This CDR3 has 13 amino acids. The CDR3 DNA follows: TGTGCCAGCAGCGTGGAGGGGAACACTGAAGCTTTCTTT. Its translation is CASSVEGNTEAFF.

This chain's CDR3 is CASSLGLGPTDTQYF. The CDR3 DNA follows: TGTGCCAGCAGCTTGGGGTTGGGCCCCACAGATACGCAGTATTTT. This chain uses TRBV11-3 with TRBJ2-3, with D unresolved. The CDR3 is made up of 15 amino acids. V lost 3 bases to trimming and J lost 2 bases, with 12 bases between them. Looked up from germline, CDR1 is SGHNT and CDR2 is YENEEA.

The chain recombines TRBV6-5 with TRBJ1-2; D possibly corresponds to TRBD1 (6 bases). Trimming stripped 5 bases from V and 4 bases from J, with 17 bases between. The CDR3 covers 15 residues. Germline V gene lookup returns CDR1 MNHEY and CDR2 SVGAGI. CDR3 nucleotide sequence: TGTGCCAGCAGTCCCCTCGCCGGAGGGGGCTATGGCTACACCTTC. It specifies CASSPLAGGGYGYTF.

The chain couples TRBV27 to TRBJ1-1; D uncertain. Germline assignment: CDR1 MNHEY and CDR2 SMNVEV (reference sequence). Trimming shortened V by 0 bases and J by 3 bases, and 8 bases separated the two germline ends. The CDR3 has 14 residues. For the CDR3, the DNA is TGTGCCAGCAGTTTATCCCCGTTATACACTGAAGCTTTCTTT. Translating it yields CASSLSPLYTEAFF.

The chain carries TRBV14 and TRBJ1-4; TRBD1 aligns across 7 bases. The trim removed 3 bases at V and 4 bases at J, leaving 8 bases unmatched. Germline CDR1 SGHDN, CDR2 FVKESK. The CDR3 is 16 amino acids. CDR3: CASSHRQGSVNEKLFF. Here the CDR3 DNA reads TGTGCCAGCAGCCATCGACAGGGCTCCGTTAATGAAAAACTGTTTTTT. Variable domain in full (rest from reference TRBV14 and TRBJ1-4): EAGVTQFPSHSVIEKGQTVTLRCDPISGHDNLYWYRRVMGKEIKFLLHFVKESKQDESGMPNNRFLAERTGGTYSTLKVQPAELEDSGVYFCASSHRQGSVNEKLFFGSGTQLSVL.

J is TRBJ1-2 and V is TRBV6-1; 9 bases line up with TRBD1. The V segment lost 2 bases and the J segment 8 bases; nucleotides outside the gene matches: 9. The CDR3 runs to 15 residues. CDR1 MNHNS and CDR2 SASEGT come from the germline V gene. The DNA of the CDR3 is TGTGCCAGCAGTGAACTGACAGGGGGAGTCGTCGGCTACACCTTC. Its translation is CASSELTGGVVGYTF.

The chain is built from TRBV5-1 and TRBJ1-6, with D unclear. V lost 7 bases, J lost 7 bases, and 18 bases lay in between. The CDR3 runs to 15 residues. Per the germline V gene, CDR1 is SGHRS and CDR2 is YFSETQ. The CDR3 nucleotides read TGCGCCAGCCAGGAACCCGGACTGAGGAATTCACCCCTCCACTTT. Its translation: CASQEPGLRNSPLHF.